What follows are 3 T cell receptor beta chains derived from one specimen sequenced in a study of T-cell memory formation after mild COVID-19. MiXCR, run by TCRdb on the 5' RACE reads, gives a single entry per CDR3 protein. The sample consists of 360,000 or so distinct CDR3 sequences, over 25% of them appearing once. Sequences were obtained from PBMCs or a T cell subset sorted from them (not recorded which). Every receptor here comes from an adult woman who had mild COVID-19 (a few samples of this study predate the infection). Cell type and time point are not known.

This clonotype was seen a handful of times. This chain links TRBV30 with TRBJ1-3; perhaps TRBD1 as D (6 bases). Germline CDR1 GTSNPN, CDR2 SVGIG (reference sequence). The CDR3 is 15 residues long. V lost 2 bases, J lost 5 bases, and 16 bases lay in between. The CDR3 reads CAWSYSGQTRNTIYF. CDR3 coding DNA: TGTGCCTGGAGTTACTCGGGACAAACGAGAAACACCATATATTTT.

V gene TRBV11-2 combines with J gene TRBJ2-1; 15 bases line up with TRBD2. The CDR3 loop spans 13 amino acids. Germline CDR1 is SGHAT and CDR2 is FQNNGV. Trimming cost V 10 bases and J 6 bases; bases outside gene matches: 1. CDR3 coding DNA: TGTGCCACGGGACTAGCGGGGGGCAATGAGCAGTTCTTC. Amino acid sequence: CATGLAGGNEQFF.

This clonotype occurred a few times. The gene calls are TRBV18 and TRBJ2-7; possible D gene TRBD2, 6 bases. The germline V gene has CDR1 KGHSH and CDR2 LQKENI. This CDR3 contains 14 residues. V shed 1 base and J shed 4 bases, with 11 bases lying between them. The CDR3, as DNA: TGTGCCAGCTCACCACAGCGGGCCCAATACGAGCAGTACTTC. This gives the protein CASSPQRAQYEQYF.